Listed below are T cell receptor beta chains from one sample, sequenced in a study of blood T cell repertoires in COVID-19. Clones were sequenced by immunoSEQ multiplex PCR, and TCRdb holds only the in-frame ones, with some missing. Here the sample spans roughly 260,000 clones, more than 85% being singletons. Specimen: peripheral blood. These receptors originate from a person under 30 with COVID-19, enrolled during active disease. The CDR3 runs from the conserved cysteine through the conserved F or W. D genes are given only for firm matches. Clone size is given for some rows only: seen once, a few or many times, or a class if the clone is expanded.

abundance: NA
j_gene: TRBJ1-5
v_gene: TRBV5-8
d_gene: NA
CDR3nt: TGTGCCAGCAGCTTGGTGAGGGAAGGTCTGCCCCAGCATTTT
CDR3aa: CASSLVREGLPQHF

abundance: NA
j_gene: TRBJ2-2
v_gene: TRBV5-1
d_gene: NA
CDR3nt: TGCGCCAGCACCTTCATGGGGGGAGACACCGGGGAGCTGTTTTTT
CDR3aa: CASTFMGGDTGELFF

abundance: NA
j_gene: TRBJ2-7
v_gene: TRBV7-9
d_gene: TRBD1
CDR3nt: TGTGCCAGCAGCCCCGGACAGGGGGCGTATTACGAGCAGTACTTC
CDR3aa: CASSPGQGAYYEQYF

abundance: NA
j_gene: TRBJ1-1
v_gene: TRBV29-1
d_gene: NA
CDR3nt: TGCAGCGTTGATTTCAGAATGAACACTGAAGCTTTCTTT
CDR3aa: CSVDFRMNTEAFF

abundance: NA
j_gene: TRBJ1-1
v_gene: TRBV3-1/TRBV3-2
d_gene: TRBD1
CDR3nt: TGTGCCAGCAGCCAAGATGCCGGGACAGGAAGCACTGAAGCTTTCTTT
CDR3aa: CASSQDAGTGSTEAFF

abundance: NA
j_gene: TRBJ2-5
v_gene: TRBV6-5
d_gene: NA
CDR3nt: TGTGCCAGCAGTTACGACAGTCAAGAGACCCAGTACTTC
CDR3aa: CASSYDSQETQYF

abundance: NA
j_gene: TRBJ2-7
v_gene: TRBV5-1
d_gene: NA
CDR3nt: TGCGCCAGCAGCTTGGAAGGGGTCTCCTACGAGCAGTACTTC
CDR3aa: CASSLEGVSYEQYF

abundance: once
j_gene: TRBJ1-6
v_gene: TRBV19
d_gene: NA
CDR3nt: TGTGCCAGCAGGTGGGGGGTTAATTCACCCCTCCACTTT
CDR3aa: CASRWGVNSPLHF

abundance: NA
j_gene: TRBJ1-2
v_gene: TRBV28
d_gene: NA
CDR3nt: TGTGCCAGCAGTTTACCAAAATATGGCTACACCTTC
CDR3aa: CASSLPKYGYTF

abundance: NA
j_gene: TRBJ1-2
v_gene: TRBV5-3
d_gene: TRBD1
CDR3nt: TGTGCCAGAAGCTCGCATAGGAAGACAGGGGGTCCGTTGCATGGCTACACCTTC
CDR3aa: CARSSHRKTGGPLHGYTF

abundance: NA
j_gene: TRBJ2-1
v_gene: TRBV27
d_gene: TRBD2
CDR3nt: TGTGCCAGCAGTAAGTCCCCGGGACTAGCTGGGAATGAGCAGTTCTTC
CDR3aa: CASSKSPGLAGNEQFF

abundance: NA
j_gene: TRBJ2-1
v_gene: TRBV6-2/TRBV6-3
d_gene: NA
CDR3nt: TGTGCCAGCAGTTACGGGGGAGGCCTGAACAATGAGCAGTTCTTC
CDR3aa: CASSYGGGLNNEQFF

abundance: few
j_gene: TRBJ1-2
v_gene: TRBV21-1
d_gene: NA
CDR3nt: TGTGCCAGCAGCAGATCCGGGACGGGAGAAGCTAACTATGGCTACACCTTC
CDR3aa: CASSRSGTGEANYGYTF

abundance: few
j_gene: TRBJ2-7
v_gene: TRBV27
d_gene: NA
CDR3nt: TGTGCCAGCAGTTCAAATCGACAGTCCTACGAGCAGTACTTC
CDR3aa: CASSSNRQSYEQYF

abundance: NA
j_gene: TRBJ2-2
v_gene: TRBV10-2
d_gene: TRBD2
CDR3nt: TGCGCCAGCACTCTAGCGGGAGTCGGGGAGCTGTTTTTT
CDR3aa: CASTLAGVGELFF

abundance: once
j_gene: TRBJ2-5
v_gene: TRBV5-6
d_gene: NA
CDR3nt: TGTGCCAGCAGCTTGGGGGCAGGGGTCGAGACCCAGTACTTC
CDR3aa: CASSLGAGVETQYF

abundance: NA
j_gene: TRBJ2-5
v_gene: TRBV21-1
d_gene: NA
CDR3nt: TGTGCCATCGTAGGACAGAGGCAAGAGACCCAGTACTTC
CDR3aa: CAIVGQRQETQYF

abundance: NA
j_gene: TRBJ2-3
v_gene: TRBV20-1
d_gene: TRBD2
CDR3nt: TGCAGTGCTAGTAATCCGGGACTAGCGGGAGATACGCAGTATTTT
CDR3aa: CSASNPGLAGDTQYF

abundance: NA
j_gene: TRBJ2-3
v_gene: TRBV27
d_gene: NA
CDR3nt: TGTGCCAGCAGTTTCTGGCCGGGGGCAGATACGCAGTATTTT
CDR3aa: CASSFWPGADTQYF

abundance: NA
j_gene: TRBJ2-1
v_gene: TRBV27
d_gene: NA
CDR3nt: TGTGCCAGCAGTTTACAACCTATTCCCTACAATGAGCAGTTCTTC
CDR3aa: CASSLQPIPYNEQFF

abundance: NA
j_gene: TRBJ1-2
v_gene: TRBV4-2
d_gene: TRBD1
CDR3nt: TGTGCCAGCAGCCGTTGGGACAGGGGGTCTAATGGCTACACCTTC
CDR3aa: CASSRWDRGSNGYTF

abundance: NA
j_gene: TRBJ2-7
v_gene: TRBV3-1/TRBV3-2
d_gene: NA
CDR3nt: TGTGCCAGCAGCCCCCGCGGCCCCTACGAGCAGTACTTC
CDR3aa: CASSPRGPYEQYF

abundance: once
j_gene: TRBJ2-5
v_gene: TRBV3-1/TRBV3-2
d_gene: TRBD2
CDR3nt: TGTGCCAGCAGCTCCCCCGGGACTAGTGTCGGAGAGACCCAGTACTTC
CDR3aa: CASSSPGTSVGETQYF

abundance: once
j_gene: TRBJ2-7
v_gene: TRBV2
d_gene: TRBD2
CDR3nt: TGTGCCAGCAGAGCCGGGACTAGCGGGAGGAAGTACTTC
CDR3aa: CASRAGTSGRKYF

abundance: NA
j_gene: TRBJ2-3
v_gene: TRBV4-2
d_gene: TRBD2
CDR3nt: TGTGCCAGCAGCCAGCTAGCGGATTTAAGCACAGATACGCAGTATTTT
CDR3aa: CASSQLADLSTDTQYF

abundance: few
j_gene: TRBJ1-1
v_gene: TRBV2
d_gene: NA
CDR3nt: TGTGCCAGCAGTGTAGGCAGGCGGGAAGCTGAAGCTTTCTTT
CDR3aa: CASSVGRREAEAFF

abundance: NA
j_gene: TRBJ1-5
v_gene: TRBV20-1
d_gene: NA
CDR3nt: TGCAGTGCTAGCAGGGATCAGCCCCAGCATTTT
CDR3aa: CSASRDQPQHF

abundance: NA
j_gene: TRBJ1-4
v_gene: TRBV5-6
d_gene: NA
CDR3nt: TGTGCCAGCAGCTACTCAACCACTCGATTCGGAGACTCCTATGAAAAACTGTTTTTT
CDR3aa: CASSYSTTRFGDSYEKLFF

abundance: NA
j_gene: TRBJ2-7
v_gene: TRBV28
d_gene: TRBD1
CDR3nt: TGTGCCAGCAGTGACCCCGGGACAGAAGACTACGAGCAGTACTTC
CDR3aa: CASSDPGTEDYEQYF

abundance: once
j_gene: TRBJ2-3
v_gene: TRBV12-5
d_gene: NA
CDR3nt: TGTGCTAGTGGTTTGGTCTCCACAGATACGCAGTATTTT
CDR3aa: CASGLVSTDTQYF

abundance: NA
j_gene: TRBJ1-2
v_gene: TRBV12-3/TRBV12-4
d_gene: NA
CDR3nt: TGTGCCTCGCAACAGTCTGGGGGCTACACCTTC
CDR3aa: CASQQSGGYTF

abundance: NA
j_gene: TRBJ2-7
v_gene: TRBV7-9
d_gene: TRBD2
CDR3nt: TGTGCCAGCAGTCGGGAGTGGACTAGCGGGAGTGGTGACGAGCAGTACTTC
CDR3aa: CASSREWTSGSGDEQYF

abundance: NA
j_gene: TRBJ1-3
v_gene: TRBV28
d_gene: TRBD1
CDR3nt: TGTGCCAGCAGAAATACAGGGGCACGGACCATATATTTT
CDR3aa: CASRNTGARTIYF

abundance: NA
j_gene: TRBJ1-4
v_gene: TRBV28
d_gene: NA
CDR3nt: TGTGCCAGCTCCCCCCCAGTTCGTGAAAAACTGTTTTTT
CDR3aa: CASSPPVREKLFF

abundance: NA
j_gene: TRBJ2-7
v_gene: TRBV11-2
d_gene: TRBD2
CDR3nt: TGTGCCAGCAGCTTAGCCATAGCGGGAGTAGGCGAGCAGTACTTC
CDR3aa: CASSLAIAGVGEQYF

abundance: NA
j_gene: TRBJ1-6
v_gene: TRBV7-2
d_gene: TRBD1
CDR3nt: TGTGCCAGCAGCTCACCGGACAGGCGGGGTTCACCCCTCCACTTT
CDR3aa: CASSSPDRRGSPLHF

abundance: NA
j_gene: TRBJ2-1
v_gene: TRBV6-2/TRBV6-3
d_gene: TRBD2
CDR3nt: TGTGCCAGCAGTTATTGGGCGGGAGTTTCGTATGAGCAGTTCTTC
CDR3aa: CASSYWAGVSYEQFF

abundance: NA
j_gene: TRBJ2-2
v_gene: TRBV7-9
d_gene: NA
CDR3nt: TGTGCCAGCAGCCCCAGTACGGGCGGGGAGCTGTTTTTT
CDR3aa: CASSPSTGGELFF

abundance: NA
j_gene: TRBJ2-2
v_gene: TRBV5-6
d_gene: TRBD1
CDR3nt: TGTGCCAGCAGCCACAGGGGTTACACCGGGGAGCTGTTTTTT
CDR3aa: CASSHRGYTGELFF

abundance: NA
j_gene: TRBJ1-1
v_gene: TRBV29-1
d_gene: NA
CDR3nt: TGCAGCGCGACAGAGACTGAAGCTTTCTTT
CDR3aa: CSATETEAFF

abundance: NA
j_gene: TRBJ1-2
v_gene: TRBV30
d_gene: NA
CDR3nt: TGTGCCTGGAGTGTGGGACACACCTCGGGTGGCTACACCTTC
CDR3aa: CAWSVGHTSGGYTF

abundance: NA
j_gene: TRBJ1-1
v_gene: TRBV6-5
d_gene: NA
CDR3nt: TGTGCCAGCAGGGAGGACACTGAAGCTTTCTTT
CDR3aa: CASREDTEAFF